The clone carrying this T cell receptor beta chain was found once. CDR1 and CDR2 from the germline V gene are MGHRA and YSYEKL. CDR3 length: 13 amino acids. The V and J ends lost 1 base and 7 bases respectively, with 11 bases between them. Participant ages covered roughly 18 to 89 years across 20 to 25 US areas. The entry originates in a study of blood T cell repertoires in COVID-19. Study information: Sources were T cells, B-cell-depleted T cells, or PBMCs; the material itself was cDNA or gDNA.

Sequenced by immunoSEQ multiplex PCR; TCRdb stores in-frame clones only, minus some. Among around 330,000 clones, 85% were seen once, and the ten largest hold under 2%. V and J are TRBV4-1 and TRBJ2-7; D might be TRBD2 (5 bases). Specimen: PBMCs or T cells enriched from blood (not recorded which). This clonotype was obtained from a young woman who had been exposed to COVID-19. The CDR3 region has the DNA TGCGCCAGCAGCCAAGCCGGGGAGAGGGAGCAGTACTTC. Translation: CASSQAGEREQYF.